This T cell receptor beta chain was recovered during a study of T cell responses to AZD1222 COVID-19 vaccine. TCRdb's copy holds only in-frame clones and misses some; the assay was immunoSEQ multiplex PCR. The top ten clones hold 6.9% of a sample with about 150,000 clones, 75% to 90% of them seen once. On this clone itself: The antigen remains undetermined.

Study-level points and caveats: With two AZD1222 doses given, Spike-specific TCR breadth and depth both rose. Regions left unmutated in variants are reportedly the target of nearly half of spike-specific TCRs.

The CDR3 has 16 residues. With V trimmed by 0 bases and J by 4 bases, 6 bases remained unmatched. Germline V lookup: CDR1 LGHNT, CDR2 FRNRAP. The source material was peripheral blood, sampled after recovery from COVID-19. The V gene is TRBV12-5, the J gene TRBJ1-1; 9 positions match TRBD1. The sequence was obtained from an adult who had recovered from COVID-19. For the CDR3, the DNA is TGTGCTAGTGGTTTGGTACCGGGACAGGGTATCACTGAAGCTTTCTTT. Residues: CASGLVPGQGITEAFF.